This T cell receptor beta chain was documented in a study of vaccination effects on CD4 cells after COVID-19. Data came from immunoSEQ multiplex PCR; TCRdb stores just in-frame clones and leaves some out. Here the sample spans tens of thousands of clones, roughly 79% being singletons. CD4+ T cells specific for antigen were expanded with viral peptide pools by the ViraFEST assay before sequencing. Following a roughly 11-day culture, CD4+ T cells were purified. Absence of prior SARS-CoV-2 infection characterized the vaccine recipients, who showed negative nucleocapsid antibodies. Concerning this clone itself: Its antigen is unknown.

The specimen was CD4+ T cells from PBMCs cultured with SARS-CoV-2 spike peptides, collected before COVID-19 vaccination. This sequence was found in a human donor who received a COVID-19 vaccine.

The CDR3 nucleotides are TGTGCCAGCAGCTTAGTTGGCGGGGGCCTCTATGAGCAGTTCTTC. Translated: CASSLVGGGLYEQFF. The V gene is TRBV7-2, the J gene TRBJ2-1, with D perhaps matching TRBD2 (7 bases). The CDR3 contains 15 residues. V shed 1 base and J shed 8 bases, with 15 bases lying between them. Germline V gene sequence: CDR1 SGHTA, CDR2 FQGNSA. Based on the CDR3 plus reference TRBV7-2 and TRBJ2-1, the full variable domain is GAGVSQSPSNKVTEKGKDVELRCDPISGHTALYWYRQSLGQGLEFLIYFQGNSAPDKSGLPSDRFSAERTGGSVSTLTIQRTQQEDSAVYLCASSLVGGGLYEQFFGPGTRLTVL.